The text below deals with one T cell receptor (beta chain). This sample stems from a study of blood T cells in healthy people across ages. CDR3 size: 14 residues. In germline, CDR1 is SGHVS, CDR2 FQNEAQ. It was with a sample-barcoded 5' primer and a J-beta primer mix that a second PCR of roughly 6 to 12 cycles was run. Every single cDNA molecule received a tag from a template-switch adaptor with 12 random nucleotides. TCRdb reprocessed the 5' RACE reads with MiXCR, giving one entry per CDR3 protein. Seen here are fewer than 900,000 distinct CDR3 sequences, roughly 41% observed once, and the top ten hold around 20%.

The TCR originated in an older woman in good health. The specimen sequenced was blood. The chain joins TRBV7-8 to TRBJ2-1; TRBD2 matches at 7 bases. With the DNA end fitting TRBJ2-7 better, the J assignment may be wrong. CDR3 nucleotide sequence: TGTGCCATACAGGAGGGAGGGGCCTACAATGAGCAGTACTTC. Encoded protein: CAIQEGGAYNEQYF.